This is a list of T cell receptor beta chains from one sample in a study of T-cell reconstitution after alpha-beta-depleted transplantation in children. TCRdb ran MiXCR on the PCR reads and lists one entry per CDR3 protein. The sample has around 93,000 distinct CDR3 sequences, 7.5% to 9.5% seen once. The sequenced sample was PBMCs from the stem cell graft donor, obtained from the stem cell graft. The receptor source for this set is a human donor who donated a stem cell graft to a child with congenital amegakaryocytic thrombocytopenia. Each CDR3 is given with its conserved first and last residue. D genes are given only for firm matches. Size is omitted from some rows. Given values are once, few, many or a class for expanded clones.

j_gene: TRBJ1-2
d_gene: TRBD1
v_gene: TRBV3-1
abundance: many
CDR3aa: CASSRQQGAEGYTF
CDR3nt: TGTGCCAGCAGCCGCCAACAGGGGGCTGAAGGCTACACCTTC

j_gene: TRBJ2-7
d_gene: TRBD2
v_gene: TRBV5-1
abundance: few
CDR3aa: CASSLEPSGSSYEQYF
CDR3nt: TGCGCCAGCAGCTTGGAACCTAGCGGGAGCTCCTACGAGCAGTACTTC

j_gene: TRBJ2-1
d_gene: .
v_gene: TRBV3-1
abundance: many
CDR3aa: CASSRPEQEQFF
CDR3nt: TGTGCCAGCAGCCGTCCCGAGCAGGAGCAGTTCTTC

j_gene: TRBJ2-1
d_gene: .
v_gene: TRBV27
abundance: many
CDR3aa: CASSLRRGRQVSYNEQFF
CDR3nt: TGTGCCAGCAGTTTACGGAGGGGACGACAGGTCTCCTACAATGAGCAGTTCTTC

j_gene: TRBJ2-5
d_gene: .
v_gene: TRBV10-3
abundance: many
CDR3aa: CAIRETDQETQYF
CDR3nt: TGTGCCATCAGGGAGACAGACCAAGAGACCCAGTACTTC

j_gene: TRBJ1-1
d_gene: .
v_gene: TRBV6-5
abundance: many
CDR3aa: CASSYGDTEAFF
CDR3nt: TGTGCCAGCAGTTACGGGGACACTGAAGCTTTCTTT

j_gene: TRBJ2-7
d_gene: .
v_gene: TRBV18
abundance: .
CDR3aa: CASSPQQASTYEQYF
CDR3nt: TGTGCCAGCTCGCCGCAGCAGGCTTCAACCTACGAGCAGTACTTC

j_gene: TRBJ1-6
d_gene: .
v_gene: TRBV6-5
abundance: many
CDR3aa: CASSSTGWNSPLHF
CDR3nt: TGTGCCAGCAGTTCTACAGGCTGGAATTCACCCCTCCACTTT

j_gene: TRBJ2-7
d_gene: TRBD2
v_gene: TRBV5-1
abundance: many
CDR3aa: CASSLAPGLVEEQYF
CDR3nt: TGCGCCAGCAGCTTGGCCCCGGGACTAGTTGAAGAGCAGTACTTC

j_gene: TRBJ2-3
d_gene: .
v_gene: TRBV28
abundance: many
CDR3aa: CASSLRGYTQYF
CDR3nt: TGTGCCAGCAGTTTACGAGGGTATACGCAGTATTTT

j_gene: TRBJ2-5
d_gene: TRBD2
v_gene: TRBV7-9
abundance: many
CDR3aa: CASSLRSGGQETQYF
CDR3nt: TGTGCCAGCAGCTTAAGAAGCGGGGGCCAAGAGACCCAGTACTTC

j_gene: TRBJ2-3
d_gene: TRBD2
v_gene: TRBV5-1
abundance: many
CDR3aa: CASSLASAGVTDTQYF
CDR3nt: TGCGCCAGCAGCTTGGCATCTGCGGGAGTCACAGATACGCAGTATTTT

j_gene: TRBJ2-7
d_gene: TRBD2
v_gene: TRBV4-3
abundance: many
CDR3aa: CASSQDSGTSAYEQYF
CDR3nt: TGCGCCAGCAGCCAAGATTCAGGGACTAGCGCCTACGAGCAGTACTTC

j_gene: TRBJ2-1
d_gene: .
v_gene: TRBV7-9
abundance: many
CDR3aa: CASSLGIYNEQFF
CDR3nt: TGTGCCAGCAGCTTAGGCATCTACAATGAGCAGTTCTTC

j_gene: TRBJ2-3
d_gene: TRBD1
v_gene: TRBV6-1
abundance: many
CDR3aa: CASATGTETSTDTQYF
CDR3nt: TGTGCCAGCGCCACCGGGACAGAGACCTCCACAGATACGCAGTATTTT

j_gene: TRBJ2-5
d_gene: .
v_gene: TRBV30
abundance: few
CDR3aa: CAWSAGTAQETQYF
CDR3nt: TGTGCCTGGAGTGCCGGGACTGCTCAAGAGACCCAGTACTTC

j_gene: TRBJ2-3
d_gene: .
v_gene: TRBV12-3/TRBV12-4
abundance: many
CDR3aa: CASSRTDTQYF
CDR3nt: TGTGCCAGCAGCCGCACAGATACGCAGTATTTT

j_gene: TRBJ1-1
d_gene: TRBD1
v_gene: TRBV24-1
abundance: .
CDR3aa: CATSGATGGSNTEAFF
CDR3nt: TGTGCCACCAGTGGAGCGACAGGGGGTTCGAACACTGAAGCTTTCTTT

j_gene: TRBJ1-5
d_gene: .
v_gene: TRBV2
abundance: many
CDR3aa: CASSEAHFDQPQHF
CDR3nt: TGTGCCAGCAGTGAAGCGCATTTCGATCAGCCCCAGCATTTT

j_gene: TRBJ2-7
d_gene: TRBD1
v_gene: TRBV20-1
abundance: many
CDR3aa: CSARVPGRGNNEQYF
CDR3nt: TGCAGTGCTAGAGTTCCGGGCAGGGGGAACAACGAGCAGTACTTC

j_gene: TRBJ2-7
d_gene: .
v_gene: TRBV11-2
abundance: many
CDR3aa: CASSLDRPPYEQYF
CDR3nt: TGTGCCAGCAGCTTAGATCGACCCCCCTACGAGCAGTACTTC

j_gene: TRBJ1-2
d_gene: TRBD1
v_gene: TRBV7-9
abundance: many
CDR3aa: CASSLVQGASSGYTF
CDR3nt: TGTGCCAGCAGCTTAGTTCAGGGGGCGTCTTCTGGCTACACCTTC

j_gene: TRBJ2-7
d_gene: .
v_gene: TRBV12-3/TRBV12-4
abundance: .
CDR3aa: CASQGGSYEQYF
CDR3nt: TGTGCCAGCCAAGGAGGCTCCTACGAGCAGTACTTC

j_gene: TRBJ2-2
d_gene: .
v_gene: TRBV12-3/TRBV12-4
abundance: many
CDR3aa: CASSPSTGTGELFF
CDR3nt: TGTGCCAGCAGCCCATCGACTGGCACCGGGGAGCTGTTTTTT

j_gene: TRBJ2-5
d_gene: .
v_gene: TRBV9
abundance: many
CDR3aa: CASSVNRGGGETQYF
CDR3nt: TGTGCCAGCAGCGTAAATAGAGGGGGGGGAGAGACCCAGTACTTC

j_gene: TRBJ2-5
d_gene: TRBD2
v_gene: TRBV5-1
abundance: many
CDR3aa: CASRLGTSGGLETQYF
CDR3nt: TGCGCCAGCAGACTCGGGACTAGCGGGGGTCTGGAGACCCAGTACTTC

j_gene: TRBJ2-3
d_gene: .
v_gene: TRBV29-1
abundance: many
CDR3aa: CSVDAGRDTQYF
CDR3nt: TGCAGCGTTGATGCAGGCAGGGATACGCAGTATTTT

j_gene: TRBJ1-1
d_gene: .
v_gene: TRBV5-4
abundance: many
CDR3aa: CASSLAVARLGKNTEAFF
CDR3nt: TGTGCCAGCAGCTTGGCCGTGGCGAGGTTGGGGAAGAACACTGAAGCTTTCTTT

j_gene: TRBJ1-1
d_gene: .
v_gene: TRBV5-1
abundance: many
CDR3aa: CASSLVSVDTEAFF
CDR3nt: TGCGCCAGCAGCTTGGTGTCAGTGGACACTGAAGCTTTCTTT